The rows below give T cell receptor beta chains drawn from one sample of a study of T cell repertoires in cytomegalovirus infection. TCRdb analysed the reads with MiXCR anew, one entry per CDR3 protein. In the table there are tens of thousands of distinct CDR3 sequences, 4% of which are singletons. Sequencing was performed on PBMCs. Source of these receptors: a human donor in good health (CMV status not recorded). Some clones in this sample may be carry-over from other donors' samples. Both conserved end residues are part of each CDR3.

TRBJ2-1	TRBV9	CASSVGNFNEQFF
TRBJ2-5	TRBV7-2	CASSLDRRGETQYF
TRBJ2-1	TRBV7-4	CASSLGAGELYNEQFF
TRBJ1-4	TRBV7-2	CASSLWPGRDEKLFF
TRBJ2-3	TRBV7-3	CASSHGAGAGLDTQYF
TRBJ1-6	TRBV20-1	CSARVGQGNSPLHF
TRBJ1-2	TRBV7-9	CASSAGVGYGYTF
TRBJ1-3	TRBV28	CASSPDRGGNTIYF
TRBJ1-1	TRBV7-2	CASRVGSTEAFF
TRBJ1-1	TRBV12-3/TRBV12-4	CASSPGTPNTEAFF
TRBJ2-6	TRBV6-6	CASSYSGQGASGANVLTF
TRBJ1-6	TRBV7-2	CASSRGQRTANSPLHF
TRBJ1-2	TRBV7-3	CASSPLGGPYGYTF
TRBJ2-7	TRBV7-2	CASSTRDGAYEQYF
TRBJ1-2	TRBV7-2	CASSGGYYGYTF
TRBJ2-5	TRBV7-2	CASSFSPGTHQTQYF
TRBJ2-7	TRBV7-2	CASSLVSSDSYEQYF
TRBJ1-5	TRBV23-1	CASSQGESNQPQHF
TRBJ1-3	TRBV14	CASSQAGGTGNTIYF
TRBJ2-3	TRBV28	CASSSRTSGRRNTQYF
TRBJ1-5	TRBV12-3/TRBV12-4	CASSGGESNQPQHF
TRBJ2-1	TRBV28	CASSSGSSWSYNEQFF
TRBJ2-1	TRBV20-1	CSARDSGSHEQFF
TRBJ2-5	TRBV7-3	CASSLLGGGNQETQYF
TRBJ2-2	TRBV2	CASSWRGETGELFF
TRBJ1-1	TRBV7-9	CASSLTQGRAFF
TRBJ1-1	TRBV7-2	CASSLVMGLDTEAFF
TRBJ2-7	TRBV2	CASDDSGSGEQYF
TRBJ1-4	TRBV7-2	CASSFLGAPNEKLFF
TRBJ2-5	TRBV7-3	CASSSSLADRETQYF
TRBJ1-2	TRBV10-3	CATNAGTFGYTF
TRBJ2-1	TRBV7-2	CASSLYGGKTYNEQFF
TRBJ1-5	TRBV7-2	CASSPTGGQPQHF
TRBJ2-1	TRBV20-1	CSARSPYNEQFF
TRBJ2-1	TRBV7-2	CASSLGLGDYNEQFF
TRBJ2-7	TRBV7-2	CASSSRDYSYEQYF
TRBJ1-4	TRBV7-2	CASNLTPANEKLFF
TRBJ1-1	TRBV28	CASSPLGQGFPEAFF
TRBJ2-7	TRBV4-3	CASSQDLGDVEQYF
TRBJ2-5	TRBV7-2	CASSLSSRETQYF
TRBJ1-5	TRBV15	CATSTGSSPNQPQHF
TRBJ1-3	TRBV7-2	CASSNRSRSSGNTIYF
TRBJ2-5	TRBV5-5	CASSFGSQETQYF
TRBJ1-4	TRBV27	CASGLGGRWEKLFF
TRBJ2-7	TRBV2	CASGRGYF
TRBJ1-2	TRBV7-2	CASSLGHGGGDGYTF